The 9 T cell receptor beta chains below come from one sample, sequenced in a study of shared clonotypes between healthy human individuals. Sequenced by immunoSEQ multiplex PCR; TCRdb stores in-frame clones only, minus some. The sample lists approximately 980,000 clones; 70% to 85% were seen once. Sequenced input: memory CD4+ T cells sorted from blood. The subset was: CD45RA-negative fraction. The receptors here all came from a young man in good health.

The chain links TRBV10-1 to TRBJ2-1, with TRBD2 matching over 9 bases. CDR3 size: 14 residues. Germline CDR1 and CDR2: WNHNN and SYGVQD (reference sequence). The V and J ends lost 4 bases and 7 bases, in that order; junction bases with no gene match: 5. CDR3 DNA sequence: TGCGCCAGCAGTGCGAGCGGGGGGAGTAATGAGCAGTTCTTC. This codes for CASSASGGSNEQFF.

This clone was recorded only once. The chain recombines TRBV9 with TRBJ2-2; D is perhaps TRBD2 (6 bases). Germline CDR1 reads SGDLS; CDR2 reads YYNGEE. The CDR3 covers 15 residues. Trimming left V 0 bases short and J 4 bases short, with 10 bases between. CDR3 amino acids: CASSVVGSSTGELFF. DNA of the CDR3: TGTGCCAGCAGCGTAGTCGGGAGCTCCACCGGGGAGCTGTTTTTT. The whole variable domain, filled in from reference TRBV9 and TRBJ2-2, reads DSGVTQTPKHLITATGQRVTLRCSPRSGDLSVYWYQQSLDQGLQFLIQYYNGEERAKGNILERFSAQQFPDLHSELNLSSLELGDSALYFCASSVVGSSTGELFFGEGSRLTVL.

This clone was seen more than once but under ten times. V and J are TRBV28 and TRBJ1-4; D is ambiguous. The germline gives CDR1 MDHEN, CDR2 SYDVKM. V dropped 6 bases and J dropped 5 bases, with 16 bases sitting between them. This CDR3 has 15 residues. CDR3 DNA sequence: TGTGCCAGCAGGGGGTTGTATTGGGAGAATGAAAAACTGTTTTTT. This encodes CASRGLYWENEKLFF.

This chain connects TRBV28 to TRBJ2-5, with a weak D call TRBD2 (5 bases). CDR1 MDHEN and CDR2 SYDVKM come from the germline V gene. V shed 3 bases and J shed 0 bases, with 11 bases lying between them. CDR3 size: 15 residues. CDR3 nucleotides: TGTGCCAGCAGTTTCCTAGCAAAGTACCAAGAGACCCAGTACTTC. Translation: CASSFLAKYQETQYF.

This clone was detected once. The gene calls are TRBV7-2 and TRBJ2-7; D is unresolved. The CDR3 is made up of 16 amino acids. V lost 1 base, J lost 4 bases, and 17 bases lay in between. Germline lookup yields CDR1 SGHTA and CDR2 FQGNSA. The CDR3 protein is CASSLVIDPSRYEQYF. The CDR3 DNA reads TGTGCCAGCAGCTTAGTTATCGACCCCTCGCGGTACGAGCAGTACTTC.

The J gene is TRBJ1-1, the V gene TRBV11-2, with 9 bases that match TRBD1. This CDR3 spans 13 amino acids. Germline-derived CDR1 and CDR2 are SGHAT and FQNNGV. V dropped 5 bases and J dropped 4; count of bases not matched to a gene: 2. CDR3: CASSMTGGTEAFF. CDR3 bases: TGTGCCAGCAGCATGACAGGGGGCACTGAAGCTTTCTTT.

This clone occurred once. V gene TRBV5-6 combines with J gene TRBJ2-5; TRBD2 agrees at 7 bases. V lost 1 base to trimming and J lost 1 base; unmatched junction nucleotides: 4. Germline CDR1 and CDR2: SGHDT and YYEEEE. The CDR3 covers 15 residues. This CDR3 is CASSLPSGLQETQYF. CDR3 DNA sequence: TGTGCCAGCAGCTTGCCTAGCGGTCTCCAAGAGACCCAGTACTTC.

This chain connects TRBV5-5 to TRBJ2-2; 7 bases map to TRBD1. V was clipped by 4 bases and J by 1 base; unmatched bases: 7. The CDR3 has 16 amino acids. The germline CDR1 and CDR2 sequences are SGHKS and YYEKEE (reference sequence). The CDR3 DNA is TGTGCCAGCAGCGGATACAGGGGAATGAACACCGGGGAGCTGTTTTTT. Its protein is CASSGYRGMNTGELFF.

This chain connects TRBV7-9 to TRBJ1-2; 10 bases line up with TRBD1. Germline assignment: CDR1 SEHNR and CDR2 FQNEAQ (reference sequence). The V gene end was trimmed by 3 bases and the J gene end by 4 bases; junction bases not matched to a gene: 2. The CDR3 consists of 14 residues. The chain's CDR3 is CASSFDRGLYGYTF. In nucleotides, the CDR3 is TGTGCCAGCAGCTTCGACAGGGGGCTCTATGGCTACACCTTC. Variable domain in full (rest from reference TRBV7-9 and TRBJ1-2): DTGVSQNPRHKITKRGQNVTFRCDPISEHNRLYWYRQTLGQGPEFLTYFQNEAQLEKSRLLSDRFSAERPKGSFSTLEIQRTEQGDSAMYLCASSFDRGLYGYTFGSGTRLTVV.